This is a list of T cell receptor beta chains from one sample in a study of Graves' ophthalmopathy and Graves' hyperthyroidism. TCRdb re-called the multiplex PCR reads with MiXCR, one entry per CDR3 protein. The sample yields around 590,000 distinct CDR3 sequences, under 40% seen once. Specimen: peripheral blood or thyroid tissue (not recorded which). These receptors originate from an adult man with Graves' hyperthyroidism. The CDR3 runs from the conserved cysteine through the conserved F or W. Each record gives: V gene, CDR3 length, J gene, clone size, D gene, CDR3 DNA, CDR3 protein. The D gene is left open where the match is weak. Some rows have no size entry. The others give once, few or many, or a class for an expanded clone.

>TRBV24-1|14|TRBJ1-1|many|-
TGTGCCACCAGTAGTTCACAAGGGGACGGTGAAGCTTTCTTT
CATSSSQGDGEAFF
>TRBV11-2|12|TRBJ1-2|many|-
TGTGCCAGCAGCCCATCTAACTATGGCTACACCTTC
CASSPSNYGYTF
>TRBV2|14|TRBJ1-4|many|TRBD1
TGTGCCAGCAGTACCGGGACAGGGAATGAAAAACTGTTTTTT
CASSTGTGNEKLFF
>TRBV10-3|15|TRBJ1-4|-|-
TGTGCCAGCTCAACTTACAGGGCTGGGCAGGAAAAACTGTTTTTT
CASSTYRAGQEKLFF
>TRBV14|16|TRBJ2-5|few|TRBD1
TGTGCCAGCAGCCCCCTCCCAAGGGGGCCTGGGGAGACCCAGTACTTC
CASSPLPRGPGETQYF
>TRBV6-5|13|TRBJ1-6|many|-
TGTGCCAGCAGTCTCTCAAGGGATTCACCCCTCCACTTT
CASSLSRDSPLHF
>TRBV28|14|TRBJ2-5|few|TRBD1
TGTGCCAGCCGGGGACAGGGCCTAGGAGAGACCCAGTACTTC
CASRGQGLGETQYF
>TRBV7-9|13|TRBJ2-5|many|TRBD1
TGTGCCAGCAGCGGACAGGGCGGGGAGACCCAGTACTTC
CASSGQGGETQYF
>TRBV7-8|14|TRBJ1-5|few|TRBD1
TGTGCCAGCAGCTACGGGACAGGTGACCAGCCCCAGCATTTT
CASSYGTGDQPQHF
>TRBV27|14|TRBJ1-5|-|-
TGTGCCACCAGCAGTTATCGGGGAAATCAGCCCCAGCATTTT
CATSSYRGNQPQHF
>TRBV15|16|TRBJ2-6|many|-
TGTGCCACCAGCAGCGGTCAGGACCGTATTGCAAACGTCCTGACTTTC
CATSSGQDRIANVLTF
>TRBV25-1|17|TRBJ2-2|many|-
TGTGCCAGCAGTGAGCTCAGGAGCCATGCGAACACCGGGGAGCTGTTTTTT
CASSELRSHANTGELFF
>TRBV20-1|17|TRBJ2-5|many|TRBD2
TGCAGTGCTAGGCTAGGACTAGCGGGAGGGCCTCTGGAGACCCAGTACTTC
CSARLGLAGGPLETQYF
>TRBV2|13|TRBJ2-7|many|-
TGTGCCAGCAGGGCAATGAGGTCCTACGAGCAGTACTTC
CASRAMRSYEQYF
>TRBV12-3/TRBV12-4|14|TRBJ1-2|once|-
TGTGCCAGCAGTTTAGGACAGACAAACTATGGCTACACCTTC
CASSLGQTNYGYTF
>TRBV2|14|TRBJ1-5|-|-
TGTGCCAGAGTGGGGGGGTCCGGCAATCAGCCCCAGCATTTT
CARVGGSGNQPQHF
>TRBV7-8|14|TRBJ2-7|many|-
TGTGCCAGCAGCTTTCCGGGACGGGCCTACGAGCAGTACTTC
CASSFPGRAYEQYF
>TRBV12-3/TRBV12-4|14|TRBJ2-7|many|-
TGCGCCAGCAGCTCCACCGGGCCCCCCTACGAGCAGTACTTC
CASSSTGPPYEQYF
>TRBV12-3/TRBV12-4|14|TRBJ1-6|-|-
TGTGCCAGCAGTCCGGCACCCCGTAATTCACCCCTCCACTTT
CASSPAPRNSPLHF
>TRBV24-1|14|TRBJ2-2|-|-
TGTGCCACCTCTAGGACAGCTGACACCGGGGAGCTGTTTTTT
CATSRTADTGELFF
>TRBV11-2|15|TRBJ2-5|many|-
TGTGCCAGCAGCTTGAGCACAGCTTACCAAGAGACCCAGTACTTC
CASSLSTAYQETQYF
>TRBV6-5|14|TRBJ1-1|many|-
TGTGCCAGCAGTTACTCCTGGGAGAACACTGAAGCTTTCTTT
CASSYSWENTEAFF
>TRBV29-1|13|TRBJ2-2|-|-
TGCAGCGGTGAGGGGCGGGTCACCGGGGAGCTGTTTTTT
CSGEGRVTGELFF
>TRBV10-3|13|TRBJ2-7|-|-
TGTGCCAGCAGAGCCGGGTCATCCTACGAGCAGTACTTC
CASRAGSSYEQYF
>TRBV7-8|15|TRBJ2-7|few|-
TGTGCCAGCAGCTTAGTCCGTCGGAGCTCCTACGAGCAGTACTTC
CASSLVRRSSYEQYF
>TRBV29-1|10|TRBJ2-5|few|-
TGCAGCGTTGGGGGAGGGACCCAGTACTTC
CSVGGGTQYF
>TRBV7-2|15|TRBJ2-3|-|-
TGTGCCAGCAGCTCCGGGTTTGTCGTCACAGATACGCAGTATTTT
CASSSGFVVTDTQYF
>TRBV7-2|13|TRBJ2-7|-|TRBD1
TGTGCTAGCAGCCTTATCGACAGGGGCGAGCAGTACTTC
CASSLIDRGEQYF
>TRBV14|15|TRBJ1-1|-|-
TGTGCCAGCAGCTACCGGAAGGACGGCTTCACTGAAGCTTTCTTT
CASSYRKDGFTEAFF
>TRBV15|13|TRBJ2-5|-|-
TGTGCCACCAGCAGAGTGGCCCAAGAGACCCAGTACTTC
CATSRVAQETQYF
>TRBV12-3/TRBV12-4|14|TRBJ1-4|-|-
TGTGCCAGCAGTTTAACGGGGCCTGGTGAAAAACTGTTTTTT
CASSLTGPGEKLFF
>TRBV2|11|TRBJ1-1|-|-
TGTGCCAGCAGGGGACTAGCGGGAGGTTTCTTT
CASRGLAGGFF
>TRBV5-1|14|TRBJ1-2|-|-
TGCGCCAGCAGCCAAGAAGGGGTGCGGGCCGGAAACACCTTC
CASSQEGVRAGNTF
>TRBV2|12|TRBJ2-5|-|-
TGTGCCAGCAGTGAAGCGCCGGGGATCCAGTACTTC
CASSEAPGIQYF
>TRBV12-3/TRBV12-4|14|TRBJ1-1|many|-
TGTGCCAGCAGTTTAGCAGGCACGACGAGAGAAGCTTTCTTT
CASSLAGTTREAFF
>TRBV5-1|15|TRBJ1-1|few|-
TGTGCCAGCAGCCGAGGACAGTCGTTGAGCACTGAAGCTTTCTTT
CASSRGQSLSTEAFF
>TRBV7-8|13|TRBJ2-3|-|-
TGTGCCAGCAGCCCATTGGTCTCAGATACGCAGTATTTT
CASSPLVSDTQYF
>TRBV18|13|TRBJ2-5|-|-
TGTGCCAGCTCACCAAACGGAGAAGAGACCCAGTACTTC
CASSPNGEETQYF
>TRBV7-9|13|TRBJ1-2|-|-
TGTGCCAGCAGCTTAACGGCCAAGGGAGGCTACACCTTC
CASSLTAKGGYTF
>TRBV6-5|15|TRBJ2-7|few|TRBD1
TGTGCCAGCAGGGTCGTGAGGGGGCAACCCCTCGAGCAGTACTTC
CASRVVRGQPLEQYF
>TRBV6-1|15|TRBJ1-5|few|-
TGTGCCAGCAGAGAAGATGGGTCTAACAATCAGCCCCAGCATTTT
CASREDGSNNQPQHF
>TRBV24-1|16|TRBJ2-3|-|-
TGTGCCACCAGTGAACCCAGGACGTTTGGCACAGATACGCAGTATTTT
CATSEPRTFGTDTQYF
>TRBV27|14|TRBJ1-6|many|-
TGTGCCAGCAGTTTAGGATACAGCAATTCACCCCTCCACTTT
CASSLGYSNSPLHF
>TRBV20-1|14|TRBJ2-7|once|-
TGCAGTGCTAGAGATCCCATGAGCTCCTACGAGCAGTACTTC
CSARDPMSSYEQYF